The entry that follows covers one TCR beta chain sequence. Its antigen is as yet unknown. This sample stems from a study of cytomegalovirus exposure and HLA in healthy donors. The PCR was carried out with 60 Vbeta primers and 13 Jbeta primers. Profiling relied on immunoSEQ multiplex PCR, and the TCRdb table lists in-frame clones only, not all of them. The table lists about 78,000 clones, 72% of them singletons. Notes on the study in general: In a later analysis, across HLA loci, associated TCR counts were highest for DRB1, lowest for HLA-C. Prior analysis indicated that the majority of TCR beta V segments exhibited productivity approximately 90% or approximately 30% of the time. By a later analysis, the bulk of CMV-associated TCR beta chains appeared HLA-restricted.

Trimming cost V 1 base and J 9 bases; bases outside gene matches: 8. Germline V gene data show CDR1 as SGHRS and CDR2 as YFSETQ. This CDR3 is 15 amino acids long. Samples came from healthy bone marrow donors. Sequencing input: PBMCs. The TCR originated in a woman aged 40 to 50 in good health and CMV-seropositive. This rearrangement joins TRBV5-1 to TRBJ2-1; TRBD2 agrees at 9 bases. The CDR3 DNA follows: TGCGCCAGCAGCTTGTCTAGCGGGGACCTTGGTGAGCAGTTCTTC. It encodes CASSLSSGDLGEQFF.